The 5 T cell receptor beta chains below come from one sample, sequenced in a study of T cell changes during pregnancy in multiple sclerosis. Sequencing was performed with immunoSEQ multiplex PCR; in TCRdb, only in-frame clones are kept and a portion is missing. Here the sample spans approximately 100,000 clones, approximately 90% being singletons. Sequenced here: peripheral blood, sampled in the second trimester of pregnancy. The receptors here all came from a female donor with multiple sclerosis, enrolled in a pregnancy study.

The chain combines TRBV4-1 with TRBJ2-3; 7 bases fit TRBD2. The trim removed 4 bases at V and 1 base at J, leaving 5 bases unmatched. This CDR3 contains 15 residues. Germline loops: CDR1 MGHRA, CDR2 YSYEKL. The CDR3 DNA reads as TGCGCCAGCAGCCCTTTGGGGGGGGGCACAGATACGCAGTATTTT. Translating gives CASSPLGGGTDTQYF.

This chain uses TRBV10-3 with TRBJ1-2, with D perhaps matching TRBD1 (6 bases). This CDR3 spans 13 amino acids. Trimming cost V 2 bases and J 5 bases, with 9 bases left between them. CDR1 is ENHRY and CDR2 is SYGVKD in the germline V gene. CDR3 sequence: CAISEGQIYGYTF. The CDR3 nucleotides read TGTGCCATCAGTGAGGGACAGATTTATGGCTACACCTTC.

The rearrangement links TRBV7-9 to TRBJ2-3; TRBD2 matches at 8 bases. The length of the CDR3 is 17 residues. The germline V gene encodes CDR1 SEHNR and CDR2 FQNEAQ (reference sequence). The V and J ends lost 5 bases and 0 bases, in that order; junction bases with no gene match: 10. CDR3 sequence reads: CASSTFPGGGSTDTQYF. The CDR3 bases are TGTGCCAGCAGCACCTTTCCCGGGGGGGGTAGCACAGATACGCAGTATTTT.

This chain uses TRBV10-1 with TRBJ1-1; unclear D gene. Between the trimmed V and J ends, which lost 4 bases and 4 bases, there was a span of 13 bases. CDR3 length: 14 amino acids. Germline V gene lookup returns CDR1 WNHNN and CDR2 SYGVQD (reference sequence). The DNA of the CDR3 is TGCGCCAGCAGTGCGCTCGGACGGGGCACTGAAGCTTTCTTT. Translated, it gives CASSALGRGTEAFF.

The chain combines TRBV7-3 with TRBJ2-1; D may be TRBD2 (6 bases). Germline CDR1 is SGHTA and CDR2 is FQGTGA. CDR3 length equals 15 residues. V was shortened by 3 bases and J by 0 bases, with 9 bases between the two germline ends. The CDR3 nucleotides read TGTGCCAGCAGCTTTAGCGGCAGCTCCTACAATGAGCAGTTCTTC. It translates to CASSFSGSSYNEQFF.